A single sample gave rise to the 14 T cell receptor beta chains below, sequenced in a study of T-cell reconstitution after alpha-beta-depleted transplantation in children. The TCRbeta library incorporated unique molecular identifiers. TCRdb re-called the PCR reads through MiXCR, storing one row per CDR3 protein. The table records about 420,000 distinct CDR3 sequences, around 9.9% of them present only once. This specimen was PBMCs from the stem cell graft donor, taken from the stem cell graft. Every receptor here comes from a human donor who donated a stem cell graft to a child with acute myeloid leukemia.

This chain links TRBV20-1 with TRBJ2-5; D might be TRBD1 (5 bases). The CDR3 sequence is 12 residues long. The germline CDR1 and CDR2 sequences are DFQATT and SNEGSKA (reference sequence). V lost 2 bases, J lost 5 bases, and 9 bases lay in between. The CDR3 is CSARWGPETQYF. CDR3 DNA sequence: TGCAGTGCTAGATGGGGCCCGGAGACCCAGTACTTC.

The rearrangement links TRBV5-1 to TRBJ1-3; D not resolved. Germline values: CDR1 SGHRS, CDR2 YFSETQ. V lost 0 bases to trimming and J lost 0 bases, with 10 bases between them. The length of the CDR3 is 16 residues. The CDR3 reads CASSLDGRSSGNTIYF. The CDR3, as DNA: TGCGCCAGCAGCTTGGACGGACGGTCCTCTGGAAACACCATATATTTT.

This clonotype was picked up a small number of times. J is TRBJ2-3 and V is TRBV10-3, with D possibly TRBD2 on 6 matching bases. Germline lookup yields CDR1 ENHRY and CDR2 SYGVKD. The ends were cut back, 6 bases at V and 0 bases at J, with 7 bases in the middle. The CDR3 extends over 13 amino acids. The CDR3 reads CAIRGLSTDTQYF. The DNA of the CDR3 is TGTGCCATCAGGGGACTTAGCACAGATACGCAGTATTTT.

The chain is built from TRBV12-3 or TRBV12-4 and TRBJ2-7; TRBD1 agrees at 8 bases. The J segment lost 7 bases and the V segment lost 5 bases, leaving 7 bases of the junction unmatched. This CDR3 has 13 amino acids. CDR3 in amino acids: CASSVGQGREQYV. The CDR3, as DNA: TGTGCCAGCAGTGTAGGACAGGGAAGGGAGCAGTACGTC.

The chain links TRBV6-5 to TRBJ2-1, with 7 positions matching TRBD2. V shed 0 bases and J 9 bases; nucleotides not matched to a gene: 2. The CDR3 has 13 amino acids. CDR1 and CDR2 (germline): MNHEY, SVGAGI. The CDR3 nucleotides are TGTGCCAGCAGTTACTCGGGGGGGAGTGAGCAGTTCTTC. It specifies CASSYSGGSEQFF.

This clonotype was counted between two and nine times. This rearrangement joins TRBV7-9 to TRBJ2-7; D unclear. The V and J ends lost 3 bases and 5 bases respectively, with 14 bases between them. Looked up from germline, CDR1 is SEHNR and CDR2 is FQNEAQ (reference sequence). There are 14 residues in the CDR3. The CDR3 sequence is CASSFGGLRDEQYF. In DNA form, the CDR3 reads TGTGCCAGCAGCTTTGGCGGTTTACGGGACGAGCAGTACTTC.

This clonotype was counted ten times or more. This chain joins TRBV20-1 and TRBJ2-2; 10 bases are shared with TRBD2. The germline CDR1 and CDR2 sequences are DFQATT and SNEGSKA (reference sequence). J was trimmed by 6 bases and V by 4 bases; bases with no gene match: 5. This CDR3 comprises 14 residues. The CDR3 DNA is TGCAGTGCTAACTTAGCGGGAGGATCCGGGGAGCTGTTTTTT. It is translated as CSANLAGGSGELFF.

V and J are TRBV29-1 and TRBJ2-7; 7 bases align to TRBD1. The CDR3 is 12 amino acids. Looked up from germline, CDR1 is SQVTM and CDR2 is ANQGSEA. V dropped 4 bases and J dropped 3; count of bases not matched to a gene: 3. CDR3 protein: CSVGGQIYEQYF. The CDR3 region has the DNA TGCAGCGTTGGGGGACAGATCTACGAGCAGTACTTC.

The chain employs TRBV29-1 and TRBJ2-7; TRBD1 aligns across 7 bases. The CDR3 contains 12 residues. Unmatched junction bases numbered 3, after V lost 6 bases and J lost 1 base. The germline gives CDR1 SQVTM, CDR2 ANQGSEA. The CDR3 loop reads CSVRGISYEQYF. CDR3 nucleotides: TGCAGCGTCAGGGGGATTTCCTACGAGCAGTACTTC.

The chain uses TRBV7-8 and TRBJ2-3; D might be TRBD2 (6 bases). The CDR3 covers 17 residues. Trimming shortened V by 5 bases and J by 0 bases, and 18 bases separated the two germline ends. Germline V gene sequence: CDR1 SGHVS, CDR2 FQNEAQ. CDR3 sequence (DNA): TGTGCCAGCAGCCCCCTCGGAGGGCAGTCTAGCACAGATACGCAGTATTTT. Translated: CASSPLGGQSSTDTQYF.

The sample holds a few counts of this clonotype. The chain links TRBV21-1 to TRBJ2-7; the listed D gene, TRBD1, was not tested against the DNA. TRBV21-1 is assigned pseudogene status. The length of the CDR3 is 15 residues. CDR3 in amino acids: CASSKQGANSYEQYF. The DNA for the CDR3 is TGTGCCAGCAGCAAACAGGGCGCCAACTCCTACGAGCAGTACTTC.

In the case of this clonotype: With a much larger clone just one base away, this may be a read error. The chain is built from TRBV6-1 and TRBJ2-7; TRBD1 matches 10 bases. The CDR3 spans 16 residues. Germline V gene lookup returns CDR1 MNHNS and CDR2 SASEGT. CDR3 in DNA: TGTGCCAGCAGCGTAGGTGGGACAGGGGTTTCCCACGACCAGTACTTC. Its protein product is CASSVGGTGVSHDQYF.

This clonotype appeared a few times. This chain connects TRBV6-1 to TRBJ2-3; 8 positions agree with TRBD2. Per the germline V gene, CDR1 is MNHNS and CDR2 is SASEGT. The ends lost 5 bases at V and 1 base at J; junction bases unmatched: 8. The CDR3 totals 16 residues. The CDR3 DNA is TGTGCCAGCAGTCCCGGGGGGGCACGGGGCACAGATACGCAGTATTTT. Translation gives CASSPGGARGTDTQYF.

This sequence joins TRBV15 and TRBJ2-3; D possibly corresponds to TRBD2 (6 bases). The V end was cut by 0 bases, the J end by 4 bases, with 20 bases between. Germline V gene data show CDR1 as LNHNV and CDR2 as YYDKDF (reference sequence). The CDR3 runs to 18 residues. As DNA, the CDR3 is TGTGCCACCAGCAGAGATCTGGAGGGAACCCCCTCGGCAGATACGCAGTATTTT. Amino acid sequence: CATSRDLEGTPSADTQYF.